These T cell receptor beta chains were read from a single sample in a study of T-cell memory formation after mild COVID-19. TCRdb used MiXCR to reprocess the 5' RACE reads, holding one entry per CDR3 protein. The data contain hundreds of thousands of distinct CDR3 sequences, about 15% of them singletons. Source material: PBMCs or a T cell subset sorted from them (not recorded which). These receptors all come from a man between 18 and 35 years old who had mild COVID-19 (a few samples of this study predate the infection). Cell type and time point are not known. The CDR3 runs from the conserved cysteine through the conserved F or W. Each record gives: D gene, V gene, clone size, J gene, CDR3 DNA, CDR3 protein. A D gene is named only where the DNA matches it firmly. A row's size may be missing; if present it is once, few, many or a size class.

TRBD2	TRBV6-5	NA	TRBJ2-1	TGTGCCAGCAGCTCAGTAGCGGGGCGATACAATGAGCAGTTCTTC	CASSSVAGRYNEQFF
NA	TRBV7-9	NA	TRBJ1-1	TGTGCCAGCAGCTCGGGGGCGCGGGCTTTCTTT	CASSSGARAFF
NA	TRBV20-1	NA	TRBJ1-6	TGCAGTGCTAGCCCCGGCGACCGGGTAAATTCACCCCTCCACTTT	CSASPGDRVNSPLHF
NA	TRBV20-1	NA	TRBJ2-7	TGCAGTGCGGCAAATACGGGCAGGATGAACGAGCAGTACTTC	CSAANTGRMNEQYF
TRBD1	TRBV7-9	NA	TRBJ2-5	TGTGCCAGCAGCCCATACCGGGACAGGATACAAGAGACCCAGTACTTC	CASSPYRDRIQETQYF
NA	TRBV29-1	NA	TRBJ1-1	TGCAGCGGGGACGAGAACACTGAAGCTTTCTTT	CSGDENTEAFF
NA	TRBV3-1	few	TRBJ2-2	TGTGCCAGCAGCCAAGTGCAACGTAACACCGGGGAGCTGTTTTTT	CASSQVQRNTGELFF
TRBD1	TRBV24-1	NA	TRBJ2-5	TGTGCCACCAGTGAGGGGGGGACAGGGAAGGAGACCCAGTACTTC	CATSEGGTGKETQYF
NA	TRBV4-1	many	TRBJ2-1	TGCGCCAGCAGCCAAGATCGACAGCTTTACAATGAGCAGTTCTTC	CASSQDRQLYNEQFF
NA	TRBV12-3/TRBV12-4	few	TRBJ1-2	TGTGCCAGCGGCCGGGTTGGGATGTTGTACTTC	CASGRVGMLYF
NA	TRBV20-1	NA	TRBJ2-2	TGCAGTGCTACCCTGTTATCGGCCGGGGAGCTGTTTTTT	CSATLLSAGELFF
NA	TRBV11-2	NA	TRBJ2-3	TGTGCCAGCAGCTCGGGACGGACGAGCACAGATACGCAGTATTTT	CASSSGRTSTDTQYF
NA	TRBV9	few	TRBJ2-1	TGTGCCAGCAGCGTTGCCCCCCCGGGGTATGAGCAGTTCTTC	CASSVAPPGYEQFF
TRBD1	TRBV7-2	many	TRBJ1-5	TGTGCCAGCAGCTCTAGACAGGGTAATCAGCCCCAGCATTTT	CASSSRQGNQPQHF
NA	TRBV7-9	few	TRBJ2-4	TGTGCCAGCAGCCCTGACTCTACCAAAAACATTCAGTACTTC	CASSPDSTKNIQYF
NA	TRBV7-2	NA	TRBJ1-2	TGTGCCAGCAGCACCCAGACAGGCGTCGACTACACCTTC	CASSTQTGVDYTF
NA	TRBV4-3	NA	TRBJ2-2	TGCGCCAGCAGCCAAATAGGCCGGGAGCTGTTTTTT	CASSQIGRELFF
TRBD2	TRBV6-6	once	TRBJ2-3	TGTGCCAGCAGTTTTAGACTAGCAAACACAGATACGCAGTATTTT	CASSFRLANTDTQYF
NA	TRBV11-2	NA	TRBJ2-3	TGTGCCAGCAGCCCCGACCCGCCGACAGTTACAGATACGCAGTATTTT	CASSPDPPTVTDTQYF
NA	TRBV19	NA	TRBJ2-5	TGTGCCAGTAGTACCGCGTCGGGGGTCGCTCAAGAGACCCAGTACTTC	CASSTASGVAQETQYF
NA	TRBV6-1	NA	TRBJ1-5	TGTGCCAGCAATTCCCGGGACCCGAATCAGCCCCAGCATTTT	CASNSRDPNQPQHF
TRBD1	TRBV20-1	NA	TRBJ2-5	TGCAGTGCTAGGGACAGGGGGTACCAAGAGACCCAGTACTTC	CSARDRGYQETQYF
NA	TRBV6-5	NA	TRBJ2-2	TGTGCCAGCAGTTACCAGTTGAACACCGGGGAGCTGTTTTTT	CASSYQLNTGELFF
NA	TRBV6-5	few	TRBJ2-2	TGTGCCAGCGGGGACACCAACACCGGGGAGCTGTTTTTT	CASGDTNTGELFF
NA	TRBV7-2	NA	TRBJ2-1	TGTGCCAGCAGCCCCGGGATTCACAATGAGCAGTTCTTC	CASSPGIHNEQFF
NA	TRBV3-1	many	TRBJ2-6	TGTGCCAGCAGCCTCGCGCCATCGGGGGCCAACGTCCTGACTTTC	CASSLAPSGANVLTF
NA	TRBV5-1	NA	TRBJ1-5	TGCGCCAGCAGCCCGTCGGGGGGGAATAGCAATCAGCCCCAGCATTTT	CASSPSGGNSNQPQHF
TRBD1	TRBV4-3	few	TRBJ2-1	TGCGCCAGCAGCCAGGAAATCCGGGACAGGGAAAATGAGCAGTTCTTC	CASSQEIRDRENEQFF
NA	TRBV12-3/TRBV12-4	NA	TRBJ2-5	TGTGCCAGCAGTTCGGCATCCAGGGGCCGAGAGACCCAGTACTTC	CASSSASRGRETQYF
NA	TRBV29-1	few	TRBJ1-2	TGCAGCGCAGGCGGTGGAACGCGGGAGGGCTACACCTTC	CSAGGGTREGYTF
TRBD2	TRBV4-3	NA	TRBJ2-1	TGCGCCAGCAGCCAAGGACTAGCGGGGGCCCTCAATGAGCAGTTCTTC	CASSQGLAGALNEQFF
NA	TRBV30	NA	TRBJ1-2	TGTGCCTGGGACAGAGGCTATGGCTACACCTTC	CAWDRGYGYTF
NA	TRBV6-5	once	TRBJ1-3	TGTGCCAGCAGTTACGGACAGATAAAGGGCACCATATATTTT	CASSYGQIKGTIYF
NA	TRBV13	NA	TRBJ2-3	TGTGCCAGCAGCGCCGTGGGGGCGGATACGCAGTATTTT	CASSAVGADTQYF
NA	TRBV5-1	few	TRBJ1-1	TGCGCCAGCAAAGGGGCCTTGAACACTGAAGCTTTCTTT	CASKGALNTEAFF
NA	TRBV28	few	TRBJ1-1	TGTGCCAGCAGTTTACGGCCCCCCAGGAACACTGAAGCTTTCTTT	CASSLRPPRNTEAFF